This T cell receptor beta chain is from a study of shared clonotypes between healthy human individuals. Germline values: CDR1 MNHNS, CDR2 SASEGT. V dropped 7 bases and J dropped 6; count of bases not matched to a gene: 15. CDR3 length: 15 residues. Concerning this clone: The antigen remains unidentified.

Naive CD8 cells lacked CD45RO, underwent positive selection for CCR7 and left out terminally differentiated effector memory CD45RA+ cells. The authors ran the assay at deep level. Here immunoSEQ multiplex PCR was the method, and the copy in TCRdb shows in-frame clones only, minus some. The table lists about 650,000 clones, roughly 95% of them singletons. General study points: Between several donors, naive CD4 clonotypes were shared at a level of about 5%. Rarefaction revealed incomplete sorted-subset sequencing despite large depth.

The clonotype comes from a young woman in good health. The sequenced sample was naive CD8+ T cells sorted from blood. V gene TRBV6-1 combines with J gene TRBJ2-7; 7 bases map to TRBD1. The CDR3 DNA reads as TGTGCCAGCACAAATTCAAGGACAGGCCTCGGCGAGCAGTACTTC. Residues: CASTNSRTGLGEQYF.